Reported below is one T cell receptor (beta chain). The target antigen is unknown. With random hexamers, roughly 0.45 to 1 ug RNA was reverse transcribed. MiXCR, run by TCRdb on the immunoSEQ multiplex PCR reads, gives a single entry per CDR3 protein. The sample lists under 200,000 distinct CDR3 sequences; approximately 95% were seen once. The source of the sample is a study of CD8 T cells in Susac syndrome. Study-wide results and limits: That the number of individuals in its TCR sequencing and HLA analysis was relatively small was acknowledged by the study.

V was pared by 7 bases and J by 1 base, with 16 bases between. This CDR3 region has 15 residues. Per germline, CDR1 SEHNR and CDR2 FQNEAQ (reference sequence). Control patients had untreated stable or active relapsing-remitting multiple sclerosis by revised McDonald criteria. TEMRA cells were enriched by FACS, while CD8+ and CD4+ T cells were obtained through a negative isolation that was performed magnetically. Sequencing was carried out using CD8+ T cells from PBMCs. This TCR was sampled from a human donor with multiple sclerosis. The V and J genes are TRBV7-9 and TRBJ1-1; maybe TRBD1 (6 bases). The CDR3: CASTGKGGWNTEAFF. The CDR3 bases are TGTGCCAGCACCGGAAAGGGGGGCTGGAACACTGAAGCTTTCTTT.